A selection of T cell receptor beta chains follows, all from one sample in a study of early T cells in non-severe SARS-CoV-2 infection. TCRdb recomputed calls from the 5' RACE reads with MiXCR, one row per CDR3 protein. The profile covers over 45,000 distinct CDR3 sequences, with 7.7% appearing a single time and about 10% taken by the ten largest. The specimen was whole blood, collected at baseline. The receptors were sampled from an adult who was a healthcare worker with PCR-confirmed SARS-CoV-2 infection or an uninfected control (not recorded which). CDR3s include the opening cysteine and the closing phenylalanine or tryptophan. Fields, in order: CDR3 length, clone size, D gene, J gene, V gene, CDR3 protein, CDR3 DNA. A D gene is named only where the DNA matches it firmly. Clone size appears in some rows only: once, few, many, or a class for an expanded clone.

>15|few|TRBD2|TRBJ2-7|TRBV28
CASRQGTSGRYEQYF
TGTGCCAGCAGACAAGGGACTAGCGGGAGGTACGAGCAGTACTTC
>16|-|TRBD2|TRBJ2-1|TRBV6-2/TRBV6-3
CASSYNELAENNEQFF
TGTGCCAGCAGTTACAACGAACTAGCGGAGAACAATGAGCAGTTCTTC
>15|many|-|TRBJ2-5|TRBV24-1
CATSTIGTEEETQYF
TGTGCCACCAGTACAATTGGAACAGAAGAAGAGACCCAGTACTTC
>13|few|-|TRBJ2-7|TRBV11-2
CASSLVEGYEQYF
TGTGCCAGCAGCTTAGTAGAGGGTTACGAGCAGTACTTC
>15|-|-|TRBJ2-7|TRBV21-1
CASKRETVFNYEQYF
TGTGCCAGCAAACGAGAGACAGTCTTTAACTACGAGCAGTACTTC
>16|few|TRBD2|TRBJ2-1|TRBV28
CASRELAGITYNEQFF
TGTGCCAGCAGGGAACTAGCGGGAATTACCTACAATGAGCAGTTCTTC
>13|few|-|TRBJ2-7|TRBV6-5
CASSELGVYEQYF
TGTGCCAGCAGCGAATTAGGTGTCTACGAGCAGTACTTC
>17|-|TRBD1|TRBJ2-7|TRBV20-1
CSAIRRDRTHGAYEQYF
TGCAGTGCTATCCGTCGGGACAGGACGCACGGAGCATACGAGCAGTACTTC
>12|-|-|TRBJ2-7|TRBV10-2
CASGERPYEQYF
TGCGCCAGCGGAGAAAGGCCCTACGAGCAGTACTTC
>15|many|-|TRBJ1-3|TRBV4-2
CASSRDGPSGNTIYF
TGTGCCAGCAGCCGCGACGGGCCCTCTGGAAACACCATATATTTT
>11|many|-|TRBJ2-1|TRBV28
CASSFRAEQFF
TGTGCCAGCAGTTTTCGGGCGGAGCAGTTCTTC
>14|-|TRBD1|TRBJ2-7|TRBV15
CATSRGDRGYEQYF
TGTGCCACCAGCAGAGGGGACAGGGGTTACGAGCAGTACTTC
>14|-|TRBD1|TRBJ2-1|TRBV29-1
CSVVRTDRAAEQFF
TGCAGCGTTGTGAGAACGGACAGGGCGGCTGAGCAGTTCTTC
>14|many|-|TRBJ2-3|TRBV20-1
CSATDGGIGDTQYF
TGCAGTGCTACGGATGGGGGGATCGGGGATACGCAGTATTTT
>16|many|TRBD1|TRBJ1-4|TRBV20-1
CSAPGDRGRFNEKLFF
TGCAGTGCTCCCGGGGACAGGGGAAGGTTTAATGAAAAACTGTTTTTT
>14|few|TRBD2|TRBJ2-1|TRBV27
CASSFGGSFNEQFF
TGTGCCAGCAGTTTTGGCGGGAGTTTTAATGAGCAGTTCTTC
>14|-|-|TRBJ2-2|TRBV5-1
CASSLAMGTGELFF
TGCGCCAGCAGCTTGGCCATGGGGACCGGGGAGCTGTTTTTT
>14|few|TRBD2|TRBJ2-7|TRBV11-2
CASSFAGGPYEQYF
TGTGCCAGCAGCTTTGCGGGAGGACCCTACGAGCAGTACTTC
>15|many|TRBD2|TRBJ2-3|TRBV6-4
CASSEAIAGDRTQYF
TGTGCCAGCAGTGAAGCCATAGCGGGAGATCGTACGCAGTATTTT
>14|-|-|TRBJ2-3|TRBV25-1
CACRDWASTDTQYF
TGTGCCTGCCGGGACTGGGCTAGCACAGATACGCAGTATTTT
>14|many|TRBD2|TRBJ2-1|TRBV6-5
CASSPTSEYNEQFF
TGTGCCAGCAGCCCGACTAGCGAGTACAATGAGCAGTTCTTC
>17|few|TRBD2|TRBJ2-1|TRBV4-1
CASSQRIAGRGYNEQFF
TGCGCCAGCAGCCAGCGTATAGCGGGACGGGGATACAATGAGCAGTTCTTC
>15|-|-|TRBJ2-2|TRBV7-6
CASSEAGKNTGELFF
TGTGCCAGCAGCGAGGCGGGAAAAAACACCGGGGAGCTGTTTTTT
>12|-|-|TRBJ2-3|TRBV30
CAWSASTDTQYF
TGTGCCTGGAGTGCTAGCACAGATACGCAGTATTTT
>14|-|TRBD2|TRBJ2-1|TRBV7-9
CASSSSGEYNEQFF
TGTGCCAGCAGCAGTAGCGGGGAGTACAATGAGCAGTTCTTC
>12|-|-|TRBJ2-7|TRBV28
CASISDSYEQYF
TGTGCCAGCATTAGCGACTCCTACGAGCAGTACTTC
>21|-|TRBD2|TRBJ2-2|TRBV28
CASSSPTLAGGPKENTGELFF
TGTGCCAGCTCTTCCCCAACACTAGCGGGAGGGCCCAAGGAGAACACCGGGGAGCTGTTTTTT
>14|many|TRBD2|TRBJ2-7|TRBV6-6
CASRVSGRGAEQYF
TGTGCCAGCAGGGTTAGCGGGAGGGGGGCGGAGCAGTACTTC
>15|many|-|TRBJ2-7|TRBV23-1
CASSQSQGLTYEQYF
TGCGCCAGCAGTCAATCACAGGGTTTGACGTACGAGCAGTACTTC
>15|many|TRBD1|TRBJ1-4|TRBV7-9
CASSFGQADNEKLFF
TGTGCCAGCAGCTTCGGACAGGCGGATAATGAAAAACTGTTTTTT
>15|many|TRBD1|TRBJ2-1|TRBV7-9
CASSPTGTLYNEQFF
TGTGCCAGCAGCCCGACAGGGACCCTTTACAATGAGCAGTTCTTC
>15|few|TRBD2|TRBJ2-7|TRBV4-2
CASSRGERGSYEQYF
TGTGCCAGCAGCCGTGGGGAGCGGGGGTCCTACGAGCAGTACTTC
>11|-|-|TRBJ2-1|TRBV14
CASSRGTGPFF
TGTGCCAGCAGCCGGGGAACAGGTCCGTTCTTC
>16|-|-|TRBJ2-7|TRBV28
CASSFLWPGRSYEQYF
TGTGCCAGCAGTTTCCTCTGGCCGGGGCGTTCCTACGAGCAGTACTTC
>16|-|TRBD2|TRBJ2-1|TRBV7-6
CASSQVGGGRLWEQFF
TGTGCCAGCAGCCAAGTGGGTGGCGGGAGGCTCTGGGAGCAGTTCTTC
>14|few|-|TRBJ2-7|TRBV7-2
CASSLGSGTYEQYF
TGTGCCAGCAGCTTAGGGTCAGGTACCTACGAGCAGTACTTC